The clone carrying this TCR beta chain was recorded many times. Its antigen is not known. This specimen comes from a study of post-analysis software for immune sequencing data. Study in general: As for disease course, relapsing-remitting, secondary progressive and progressive-relapsing multiple sclerosis were all included. Study-wide points: When the samples were clustered directly with F measure, those that had been prepared in the same batch showed strong co-clustering. Four to six TRBV segments (TRBV5-6, TRBV5-1 and TRBV20-1 among them) occurred more frequently in patients than in controls. For normalized Chao1 diversity, multiple sclerosis patients scored significantly lower than controls did.

Libraries were made from TCR beta cDNA, and they carried unique molecular identifiers. Each batch of roughly 1 to 11 million T cells produced roughly 0.5 million cDNA molecules. TCRdb reanalysed the PCR reads using MiXCR and keeps one entry per CDR3 protein. The sample comprises approximately 250,000 distinct CDR3 sequences, 35% to 40% of which are singletons, and roughly 4.8% rests with the top ten. The length of the CDR3 is 14 residues. The V end lost 6 bases, the J end lost 2 bases, and 9 bases lay between the germline ends. Germline V gene data show CDR1 as SGHRS and CDR2 as YFSETQ. The sequenced sample consisted of blood. The rearrangement links TRBV5-1 to TRBJ2-6; maybe TRBD2 (5 bases). The origin of this receptor is a girl aged 10 to 17 with multiple sclerosis. CDR3 loop: CASTRGPGANVLTF. DNA of the CDR3: TGCGCCAGCACTCGGGGTCCTGGGGCCAACGTCCTGACTTTC.